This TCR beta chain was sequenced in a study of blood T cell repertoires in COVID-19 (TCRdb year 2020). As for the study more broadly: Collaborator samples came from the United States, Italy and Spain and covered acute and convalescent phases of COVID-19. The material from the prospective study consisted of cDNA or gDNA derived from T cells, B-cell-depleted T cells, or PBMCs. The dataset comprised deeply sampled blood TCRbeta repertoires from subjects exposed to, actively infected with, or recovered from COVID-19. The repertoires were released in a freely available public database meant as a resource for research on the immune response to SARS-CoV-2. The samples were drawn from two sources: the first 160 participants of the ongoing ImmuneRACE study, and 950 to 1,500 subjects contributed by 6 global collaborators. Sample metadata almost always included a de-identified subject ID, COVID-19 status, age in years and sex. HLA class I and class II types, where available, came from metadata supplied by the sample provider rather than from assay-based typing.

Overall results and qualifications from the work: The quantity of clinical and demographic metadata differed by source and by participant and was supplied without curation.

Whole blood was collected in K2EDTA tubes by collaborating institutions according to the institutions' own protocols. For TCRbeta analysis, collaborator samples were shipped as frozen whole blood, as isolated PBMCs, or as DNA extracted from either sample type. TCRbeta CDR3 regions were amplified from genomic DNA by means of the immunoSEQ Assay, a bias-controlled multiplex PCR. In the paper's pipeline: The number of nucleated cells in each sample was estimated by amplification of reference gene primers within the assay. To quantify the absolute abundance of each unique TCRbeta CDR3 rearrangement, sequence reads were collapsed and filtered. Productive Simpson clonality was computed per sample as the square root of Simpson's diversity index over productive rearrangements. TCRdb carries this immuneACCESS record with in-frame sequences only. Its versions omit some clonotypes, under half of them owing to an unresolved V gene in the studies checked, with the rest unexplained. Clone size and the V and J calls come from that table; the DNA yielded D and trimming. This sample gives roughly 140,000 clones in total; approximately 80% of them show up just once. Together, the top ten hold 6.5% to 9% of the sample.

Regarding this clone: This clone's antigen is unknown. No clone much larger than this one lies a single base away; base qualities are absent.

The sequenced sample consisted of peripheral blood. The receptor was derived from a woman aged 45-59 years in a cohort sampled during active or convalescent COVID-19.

CDR3 protein: CASRQGKVGYTF. The DNA sequence is given as TGTGCCAGCAGGCAGGGGAAGGTCGGCTACACCTTC. Rearrangement joined TRBV12-3 or TRBV12-4 to TRBJ1-2; the D gene is perhaps TRBD1, on 6 matching bases. Measured from the cysteine to the phenylalanine, the CDR3 is 12 residues long. The retained sequence is limited to the CDR3, 36 bases, with the frame set at the first base. Deletion took 6 bases off V and 8 bases off J, with a span of 13 bases between the germline ends.